This is a list of T cell receptor beta chains from one sample in a study of T cell repertoires in cytomegalovirus infection. Their antigen targets remain unknown. In TCRdb, the reads were re-called with MiXCR into one record per CDR3 protein. Of hundreds of thousands of distinct CDR3 sequences detected, under 45% appear once; the ten largest clones hold 43%. The specimen was cultured PBMCs, collected from culture after CMV antigen stimulation. All receptors come from a human donor in good health (CMV status not recorded). Some clones in this sample may be carry-over from other donors' samples. CDR3s include the opening cysteine and the closing phenylalanine or tryptophan. The D gene is left open where the match is weak. Some rows mark clone size as missing; the rest say once, few, many or name a class of expanded clone.

>TRBV11-2|-|-|TRBJ2-3|15
TGTGCCAGCAGCCAACCCGGGGGCAGCACAGATACGCAGTATTTT
CASSQPGGSTDTQYF
>TRBV28|-|TRBD2|TRBJ2-5|16
TGTGCCAGCAGTCCCCGGACTAGCGCGGATCAAGAGACCCAGTACTTC
CASSPRTSADQETQYF
>TRBV10-3|-|TRBD1|TRBJ2-2|16
TGTGCCATCAGCCGGGCAGGGGACAGGGGTTCCGGGGAGCTGTTTTTT
CAISRAGDRGSGELFF
>TRBV11-2|-|TRBD2|TRBJ2-3|17
TGTGCCAGCAGCCCCGGGGCGGGAGGGCCCCGCACAGATACGCAGTATTTT
CASSPGAGGPRTDTQYF
>TRBV5-4|-|TRBD1|TRBJ1-4|16
TGTGCCAGCAGCCAAGGGGGGACAGGGCGAACGGCGAAACTGTTTTTT
CASSQGGTGRTAKLFF
>TRBV2|few|-|TRBJ2-7|15
TGTGCCAGCAGTGAAGAGGCAAGGATGGGGTACGAGCAGTACTTC
CASSEEARMGYEQYF
>TRBV7-2|many|-|TRBJ2-1|15
TGTGCCAGCAGTCCTAGTGGGGGCTTCTACAATGAGCAGTTCTTC
CASSPSGGFYNEQFF
>TRBV7-2|-|-|TRBJ1-2|12
TGTGCCAGCAGCTTACAGGGAGGAGGCTACACCTTC
CASSLQGGGYTF
>TRBV28|-|TRBD1|TRBJ2-7|15
TGTGCCAGCAGTCATCAAACAGGGGATCGCTACGAGCAGTACTTC
CASSHQTGDRYEQYF
>TRBV7-9|few|-|TRBJ2-2|13
TGTGCCAGCAGCTTAGGAATGGCCGGGGAGCTGTTTTTT
CASSLGMAGELFF
>TRBV7-2|few|-|TRBJ1-1|13
TGTGCCAGCAGCTTAGGGCAGCTCGCTGAAGCTTTCTTT
CASSLGQLAEAFF
>TRBV20-1|-|-|TRBJ2-7|13
TGCAGTGCTAGGGAGGGACCCCGCTACGAGCAGTACTTC
CSAREGPRYEQYF
>TRBV7-2|-|-|TRBJ2-1|14
TGTGCCAGCAGCTTACGACAGGCCTACAATGAGCAGTTCTTC
CASSLRQAYNEQFF
>TRBV7-2|many|TRBD2|TRBJ2-4|14
TGTGCCAGCAGCCTTACTAGCGGAAAAAACATTCAGTACTTC
CASSLTSGKNIQYF